Listed below are T cell receptor beta chains from one sample, sequenced in a study of blood T cell repertoires in COVID-19. The data were produced by immunoSEQ multiplex PCR, yet TCRdb's version contains in-frame clones alone and is incomplete. The sample carries fewer than 90,000 clones, 90% to 95% recorded once. Sequencing input: peripheral blood. The receptors were sampled from a human donor with active COVID-19. The donor label of this sample is uncertain. The CDR3 runs from the conserved cysteine through the conserved F or W. Fields, in order: clone size, D gene, V gene, J gene, CDR3 DNA, CDR3 protein. The D gene is left open where the match is weak. Clone size is not always given. Where it is, it says once, few, many or a class for expanded clones.

>.|.|TRBV2|TRBJ2-2
TGTGCCAGCAGTGAAGCGCTTCTAGGAGGAGCGAACACCGGGGAGCTGTTTTTT
CASSEALLGGANTGELFF
>.|.|TRBV11-3|TRBJ2-5
TGTGCCTGCAGCTTAGGCCAGAACCTGCAAGAGACCCAGTACTTC
CACSLGQNLQETQYF
>.|TRBD1|TRBV9|TRBJ1-2
TGTGCCAGCAGCGTGGGACAGGGAATCTATGGCTACACCTTC
CASSVGQGIYGYTF
>.|.|TRBV12-3/TRBV12-4|TRBJ2-7
TGTGCCAGCAGCAGAGGATACGAGCAGTACTTC
CASSRGYEQYF
>once|TRBD2|TRBV12-5|TRBJ2-7
TGTGCTAGTGGTCCGTCCCCCGGACTAGGAGGATACGAGCAGTACTTC
CASGPSPGLGGYEQYF
>.|TRBD1|TRBV4-3|TRBJ2-3
TGCGCCAGCAGCCGGGACAGGGTTATTGATACGCAGTATTTT
CASSRDRVIDTQYF
>.|.|TRBV7-9|TRBJ2-5
TGTGCCAGCAGCCCCGGGAGCCTACAGGAGACCCAGTACTTC
CASSPGSLQETQYF
>.|TRBD1|TRBV5-1|TRBJ2-3
TGCGCCAGCAGCGCGGACAGGGAAGGGGCTACGCAGTATTTT
CASSADREGATQYF
>.|TRBD2|TRBV6-5|TRBJ2-7
TGTGCCAGTCGGACTAGCGGTTCCTACGAGCAGTACTTC
CASRTSGSYEQYF
>.|TRBD2|TRBV27|TRBJ2-1
TGTGCCAGCAGTTTAAAAGCGGGGGCCTACAATGAGCAGTTCTTC
CASSLKAGAYNEQFF
>.|TRBD1|TRBV11-2|TRBJ2-7
TGTGCCAGCAGCTTCCGGCAGGGGGAAGGGCAGTACTTC
CASSFRQGEGQYF
>.|TRBD1|TRBV6-6|TRBJ2-2
TGTGCCAGCAGTCCAGGACAGGGAAGCGGGGAGCTGTTTTTT
CASSPGQGSGELFF
>few|TRBD1|TRBV5-6|TRBJ1-1
TGTGCCAGCAGCCGCCGGGACAGGGGGACTGAAGCTTTCTTT
CASSRRDRGTEAFF
>.|.|TRBV2|TRBJ2-1
TGTGCCAGCAGTGAGCTGACAGTTTTTGGTGAGCAGTTCTTC
CASSELTVFGEQFF
>.|TRBD2|TRBV11-3|TRBJ2-3
TGTGCCAGCAGCTCCGAGTTAGCGGGGCCCCGCGGTACGCAGTATTTT
CASSSELAGPRGTQYF
>.|TRBD2|TRBV5-4|TRBJ2-7
TGTGCCAGCAGCGGGGTTTTTGAAGCTAGCGGGAGCAAAGGCGAGCAGTACTTC
CASSGVFEASGSKGEQYF
>.|TRBD1|TRBV18|TRBJ2-2
TGTGCCAGCGTCCGGGACAGACCCACCGGGGAGCTGTTTTTT
CASVRDRPTGELFF
>.|TRBD1|TRBV7-9|TRBJ1-3
TGTGCCAGCAGCGAGTGGACAGGGGGCCCCTCTGGAAACACCATATATTTT
CASSEWTGGPSGNTIYF
>.|TRBD1|TRBV27|TRBJ2-7
TGTGCCAGCAGTAGAACCGGGACAGGGGGCCACGAGCAGTACTTC
CASSRTGTGGHEQYF
>.|.|TRBV15|TRBJ2-7
TGTGCCACCAGCAGAGATAGGGCAGGGGAATTTCACTTC
CATSRDRAGEFHF
>.|TRBD1|TRBV18|TRBJ1-1
TGTGCCAGCTCACCAACAGGGGGGAACACTGAAGCTTTCTTT
CASSPTGGNTEAFF
>.|.|TRBV5-1|TRBJ2-2
TGCGCCAGCAGCTTCGGGACAACTAACACCGGGGAGCTGTTTTTT
CASSFGTTNTGELFF
>.|.|TRBV2|TRBJ2-2
TGTGCCAGCAGTGAAAAGACGGCGGGGACCGGGGAGCTGTTTTTT
CASSEKTAGTGELFF
>.|.|TRBV12-5|TRBJ2-7
TGTGCTAGTGGGCGCCAGGGAAACGAGCAGTACTTC
CASGRQGNEQYF
>.|TRBD2|TRBV7-9|TRBJ2-5
TGTGCCAGCAGCCCCTACCTACTAGCGTGGGAGACCCAGTACTTC
CASSPYLLAWETQYF
>.|.|TRBV6-6|TRBJ1-5
TGTGCCAGCAGTTACTCGAGACAGGTTAATCAGCCCCAGCATTTT
CASSYSRQVNQPQHF
>once|.|TRBV5-1|TRBJ2-2
TGCGCCAGCAGCGGAGGGACAGTACCCGGGGAGCTGTTTTTT
CASSGGTVPGELFF
>.|.|TRBV10-2|TRBJ2-2
TGCGCCAGCAGTCGATTACATCTAGGGGGGGCGCTCGGGGAGCTGTTTTTT
CASSRLHLGGALGELFF
>once|.|TRBV28|TRBJ2-7
TGTGCCAGCAGTCCCCGACAGTTGTCCTACGAGCAGTACTTC
CASSPRQLSYEQYF
>.|TRBD2|TRBV19|TRBJ2-7
TGTGCCAGTAGTGCTAGCGGGCCAACCTACGAGCAGTACTTC
CASSASGPTYEQYF
>.|TRBD1|TRBV10-2|TRBJ1-3
TGCGCCAGCAGACGGGACAGCGGAAACACCATATATTTT
CASRRDSGNTIYF
>few|TRBD1|TRBV10-1|TRBJ1-5
TGCGCCAGCAGTGAGGAGCGGACAGGGCTAAATCAGCCCCAGCATTTT
CASSEERTGLNQPQHF
>.|.|TRBV11-3|TRBJ2-1
TGTGCCAGCAGCTTAGTATCGGGATTCGGGGATGAGCAGTTCTTC
CASSLVSGFGDEQFF
>once|.|TRBV12-2|TRBJ1-6
TGTGCAAGTCGCTTTGAGGTGACAGCCCTATCATGGTCACCCCTCCACTTT
CASRFEVTALSWSPLHF
>.|.|TRBV7-2|TRBJ2-3
TGTGCCAGCAGCACCCGGACTAGCACAGATACGCAGTATTTT
CASSTRTSTDTQYF
>.|TRBD1|TRBV18|TRBJ2-7
TGTGCCAGCTCAACCGATACAGGGGCCCACGAGCAGTACTTC
CASSTDTGAHEQYF
>.|TRBD1|TRBV7-2|TRBJ1-2
TGTGCCAGCAGCCCCCCGGGACAGGAGAGCTATGGCTACACCTTC
CASSPPGQESYGYTF
>few|.|TRBV5-4|TRBJ2-4
TGTGCCAGCAGCCCCGGGGAGGTCCTAGCCAAAAACATTCAGTACTTC
CASSPGEVLAKNIQYF
>.|.|TRBV5-1|TRBJ1-1
TGCGCCAGCAGCTTGGACGTTCGAGACACTGAAGCTTTCTTT
CASSLDVRDTEAFF
>.|.|TRBV12-5|TRBJ1-1
TGTGCTAGTGGTTCGATGAACGGGGTGAACACTGAAGCTTTCTTT
CASGSMNGVNTEAFF
>.|TRBD2|TRBV7-9|TRBJ2-3
TGTGCCAGCAGCCAATGGACTAGCGGAGCAGATACGCAGTATTTT
CASSQWTSGADTQYF
>.|.|TRBV2|TRBJ2-6
TGTGCCAGCAGTGGTCCGCGAACAGGGAGCCCTGGGGCCAACGTCCTGACTTTC
CASSGPRTGSPGANVLTF
>.|TRBD2|TRBV12-3/TRBV12-4|TRBJ2-1
TGTGCCACCGGACTAGCGGGGGGAAATGAGCAGTTCTTC
CATGLAGGNEQFF
>.|TRBD1|TRBV10-3|TRBJ1-1
TGTGCCATCAGCCCGGACAGGGAGGCTGAAGCTTTCTTT
CAISPDREAEAFF
>.|TRBD1|TRBV6-5|TRBJ2-7
TGTGCCAGCAGCCGGGACAGGACGGACGAGCAGTACTTC
CASSRDRTDEQYF
>.|.|TRBV18|TRBJ1-1
TGTGCCAGCTCACCATGGACATGGGGTGAAGCTTTCTTT
CASSPWTWGEAFF
>.|TRBD1|TRBV4-1|TRBJ2-3
TGCGCCACTACGGGACAGGGAGTATCGGATACGCAGTATTTT
CATTGQGVSDTQYF
>.|TRBD2|TRBV19|TRBJ2-5
TGTGCCAGTAGAAGGGCGGGGGGCGGAGAGACCCAGTACTTC
CASRRAGGGETQYF
>.|.|TRBV5-6|TRBJ1-1
TGTGCCAGCAGCTTGTCAGGGAGGTACACTGAAGCTTTCTTT
CASSLSGRYTEAFF
>.|TRBD2|TRBV27|TRBJ2-2
TGTGCCAGCAGTTTATCGTGGCGGGGGGTGAACGGGGAGCTGTTTTTT
CASSLSWRGVNGELFF
>.|.|TRBV19|TRBJ2-1
TGTGCCAGTAGTATAGTGGGTAGCACTGAGCAGTTCTTC
CASSIVGSTEQFF
>once|TRBD2|TRBV27|TRBJ2-3
TGTGCCAGCAGCCGGGGACTAGCGGGCCTCACAGATACGCAGTATTTT
CASSRGLAGLTDTQYF
>few|.|TRBV21-1|TRBJ2-7
TGTGCCAGCAGCAAAGCGAGGCCCCGGAGGTACGAGCAGTACTTC
CASSKARPRRYEQYF
>.|TRBD2|TRBV3-1/TRBV3-2|TRBJ2-4
TGTGCCAGCAGCCAAGTTTTCCAGCGGGACGTCATTCAGTACTTC
CASSQVFQRDVIQYF
>.|TRBD2|TRBV4-2|TRBJ2-5
TGTGCCAGCAGCCAAGATCGACTAGCGGAGACCCAGTACTTC
CASSQDRLAETQYF
>.|.|TRBV5-1|TRBJ2-3
TGCGCCAGCAGCTTGCTCGTCTCAGGGGGCACAGATACGCAGTATTTT
CASSLLVSGGTDTQYF
>.|.|TRBV4-1|TRBJ2-1
TGCGCCAGCAGCCAAGATAGTAGGGGGAGCTCCTACAATGAGCAGTTCTTC
CASSQDSRGSSYNEQFF